Presented here are 11 T cell receptor beta chains from one specimen sequenced in a study of cytomegalovirus exposure and HLA in healthy donors (dated by TCRdb to the late 2010s). Receptor amplification or capture employed the immunoSEQ multiplex PCR assay. For the multiplex PCR, a mixture combining 60 forward primers for TCR Vbeta segments and 13 reverse primers for TCR Jbeta segments was used. In its TCRdb copy, this immuneACCESS table keeps in-frame sequences only and misses some clones. Where compared with another copy, unresolved V genes explain less than half of these, and the others have no known cause. In all, the sample holds around 140,000 clones, and approximately 80% of those were seen once. Roughly 4.7% of the sample goes to the ten largest clones. The specimen sequenced was PBMCs. The receptor set was obtained from a man aged 40-49 years in good health and CMV-seronegative.

The chain is built from TRBV11-1 and TRBJ2-2, with D unresolved. V was shortened by 1 base and J by 4 bases, with 10 bases between the two germline ends. The CDR3 contains 15 residues. CDR1 is SGHAT and CDR2 is FQDESV in the germline V gene (reference sequence). CDR3 protein: CASSLENSFTGELFF. CDR3 bases: TGTGCCAGCAGCTTAGAGAACTCGTTCACCGGGGAGCTGTTTTTT.

The V call is TRBV9, the J call TRBJ2-7; 10 bases are shared with TRBD2. The J segment lost 4 bases and the V segment lost 0 bases, leaving 4 bases of the junction unmatched. The CDR3 sequence is 15 residues long. The germline V gene has CDR1 SGDLS and CDR2 YYNGEE. In DNA form, the CDR3 reads TGTGCCAGCAGCGTAGCTCTAGCGGGGGCGTACGAGCAGTACTTC. Translation gives CASSVALAGAYEQYF.

The V and J genes are TRBV15 and TRBJ1-5; 9 bases align to TRBD1. Germline-derived CDR1 and CDR2 are LNHNV and YYDKDF (reference sequence). J was trimmed by 6 bases and V by 5 bases; bases with no gene match: 14. The CDR3 spans 17 residues. CDR3 loop: CATSGRQGQGRSQPQHF. The CDR3 DNA sequence: TGTGCCACCAGCGGACGACAGGGACAGGGCCGAAGTCAGCCCCAGCATTTT.

This clone was counted only a few times. This chain uses TRBV4-1 with TRBJ2-3, with D unresolved. Trimming removed 1 base at V and 0 bases at J, with 8 bases between. CDR3 length: 15 residues. Germline V CDR1 and CDR2: MGHRA, YSYEKL. The CDR3 sequence is CASSQVQYSTDTQYF. The CDR3 DNA sequence: TGCGCCAGCAGCCAAGTCCAGTATAGCACAGATACGCAGTATTTT.

This clone was counted a single time. The chain employs TRBV7-9 and TRBJ2-2, with D possibly matching TRBD2 (6 bases). Trimming removed 5 bases at V and 4 bases at J, with 14 bases between. Germline CDR1 reads SEHNR; CDR2 reads FQNEAQ (reference sequence). The CDR3 is 15 residues long. The CDR3 nucleotides read TGTGCCAGCAGCCCCGGGGAGGCGGGCACCGGGGAGCTGTTTTTT. The encoded protein is CASSPGEAGTGELFF.

The chain carries TRBV6-5 and TRBJ2-5, with 11 nucleotides matching TRBD2. The CDR3 has 15 amino acids. Germline CDR1 reads MNHEY; CDR2 reads SVGAGI. The V gene end was trimmed by 5 bases and the J gene end by 3 bases; junction bases not matched to a gene: 5. CDR3 in DNA: TGTGCCAGCAGTGGACTAGCGGGTCTTAAAGAGACCCAGTACTTC. This encodes CASSGLAGLKETQYF.

V usage is TRBV7-3 and J usage is TRBJ2-3; 10 bases fit TRBD2. J was trimmed by 5 bases and V by 5 bases; bases with no gene match: 7. This CDR3 is built from 15 residues. Germline CDR1 reads SGHTA; CDR2 reads FQGTGA. In nucleotides, the CDR3 is TGTGCCAGCAGCCGCCTAGCGGGGGCCCGAGATACGCAGTATTTT. It specifies CASSRLAGARDTQYF.

The V call is TRBV5-1, the J call TRBJ2-2, with 9 bases lining up with TRBD1. The CDR3 spans 16 residues. From germline, CDR1 is SGHRS and CDR2 YFSETQ. J gave up 2 bases and V 1 base, and 3 bases lay outside the gene matches. In DNA, the CDR3 is TGCGCCAGCAGCTTGTTGGGACAGGGAAACACCGGGGAGCTGTTTTTT. Protein sequence: CASSLLGQGNTGELFF.

DNA of the CDR3: TGTGCCAGCAGCCCCAGGGGGACCATCTACGAGCAGTACTTC. It encodes CASSPRGTIYEQYF. This sequence joins TRBV27 and TRBJ2-7; 7 bases agree with TRBD1. CDR1 MNHEY and CDR2 SMNVEV come from the germline V gene (reference sequence). J gave up 3 bases and V 6 bases, and 8 bases lay outside the gene matches. This CDR3 has 14 residues.

V is TRBV11-2 and J is TRBJ1-1; D is unresolved. In germline, CDR1 is SGHAT, CDR2 FQNNGV. Trimming removed 0 bases from V and 8 bases from J, with 10 bases in between. CDR3 size: 13 residues. In nucleotides, the CDR3 is TGTGCCAGCAGCTTAGATAGAGTCAGGGAAGCTTTCTTT. Translated, it gives CASSLDRVREAFF.

The chain joins TRBV6-6 to TRBJ2-1; 7 bases align to TRBD2. CDR3 length: 15 amino acids. Losses at the gene ends were 1 base for V and 6 bases for J; bases not matched to a gene: 6. Germline V CDR1 and CDR2: MNHNY, SVGAGI (reference sequence). The CDR3 spells CASSYWGGEGNEQFF. Here the CDR3 DNA reads TGTGCCAGCAGTTACTGGGGGGGGGAGGGCAATGAGCAGTTCTTC.